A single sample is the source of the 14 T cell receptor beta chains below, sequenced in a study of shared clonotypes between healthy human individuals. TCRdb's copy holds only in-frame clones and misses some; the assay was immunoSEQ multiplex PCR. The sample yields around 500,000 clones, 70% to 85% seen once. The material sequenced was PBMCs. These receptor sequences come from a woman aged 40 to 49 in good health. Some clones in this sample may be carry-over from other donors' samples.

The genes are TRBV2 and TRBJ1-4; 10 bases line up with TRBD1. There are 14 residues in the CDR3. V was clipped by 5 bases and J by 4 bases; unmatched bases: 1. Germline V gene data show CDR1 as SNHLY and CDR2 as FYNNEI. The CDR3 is CASSRDRGNEKLFF. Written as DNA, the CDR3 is TGTGCCAGCAGTCGGGACAGGGGTAATGAAAAACTGTTTTTT.

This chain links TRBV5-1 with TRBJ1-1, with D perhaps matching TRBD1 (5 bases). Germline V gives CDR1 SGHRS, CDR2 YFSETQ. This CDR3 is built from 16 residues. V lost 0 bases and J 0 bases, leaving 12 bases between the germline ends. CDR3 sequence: CASSLEPGKMNTEAFF. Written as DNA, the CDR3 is TGCGCCAGCAGCTTGGAGCCAGGGAAAATGAACACTGAAGCTTTCTTT.

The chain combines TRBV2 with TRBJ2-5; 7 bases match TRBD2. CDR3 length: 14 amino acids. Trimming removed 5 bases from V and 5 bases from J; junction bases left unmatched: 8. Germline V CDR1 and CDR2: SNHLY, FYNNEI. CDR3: CASSILAVRETQYF. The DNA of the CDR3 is TGTGCCAGCAGTATTCTAGCGGTCCGGGAGACCCAGTACTTC.

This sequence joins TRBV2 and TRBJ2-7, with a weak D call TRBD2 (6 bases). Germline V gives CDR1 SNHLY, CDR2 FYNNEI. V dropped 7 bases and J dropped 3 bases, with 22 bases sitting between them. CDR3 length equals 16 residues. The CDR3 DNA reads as TGTGCCAGCACTCCCGGCCGGGGACTCGAGATCTACGAGCAGTACTTC. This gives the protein CASTPGRGLEIYEQYF.

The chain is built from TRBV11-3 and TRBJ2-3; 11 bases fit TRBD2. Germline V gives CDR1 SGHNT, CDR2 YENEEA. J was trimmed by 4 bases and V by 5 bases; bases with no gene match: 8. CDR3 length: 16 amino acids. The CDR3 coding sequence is TGTGCCAGCAGCGCTCTCGGGACTAGCGGAGCAGATACGCAGTATTTT. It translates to CASSALGTSGADTQYF.

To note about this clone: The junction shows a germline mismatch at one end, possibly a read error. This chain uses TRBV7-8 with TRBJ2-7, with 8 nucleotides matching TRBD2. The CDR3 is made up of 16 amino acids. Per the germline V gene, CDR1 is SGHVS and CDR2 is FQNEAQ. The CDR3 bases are TGTGCCAGCAGATTAGATGAGTCTAGCGGGCTCTACGAGCAGTACTTC. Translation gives CASRLDESSGLYEQYF.

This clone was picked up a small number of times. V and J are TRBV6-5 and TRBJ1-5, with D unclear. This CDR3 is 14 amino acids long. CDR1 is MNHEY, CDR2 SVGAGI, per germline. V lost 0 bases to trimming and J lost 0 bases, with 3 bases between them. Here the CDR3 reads CASSYSSSNQPQHF. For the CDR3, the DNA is TGTGCCAGCAGTTACTCGAGTAGCAATCAGCCCCAGCATTTT.

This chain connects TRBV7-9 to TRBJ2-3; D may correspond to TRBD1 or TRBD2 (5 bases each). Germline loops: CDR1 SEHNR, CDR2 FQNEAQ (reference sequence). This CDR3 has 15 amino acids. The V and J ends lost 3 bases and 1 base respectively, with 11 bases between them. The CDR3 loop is CASSLARGRTDTQYF. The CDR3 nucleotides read TGTGCCAGCAGCTTGGCACGGGGCCGCACAGATACGCAGTATTTT.

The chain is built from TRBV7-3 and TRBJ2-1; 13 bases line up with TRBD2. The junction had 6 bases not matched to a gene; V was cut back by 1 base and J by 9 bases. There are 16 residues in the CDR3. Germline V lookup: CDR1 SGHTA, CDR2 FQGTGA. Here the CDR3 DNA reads TGTGCCAGCAGCTTAAGGACTAGCGGGAGCCCAAGTGAGCAGTTCTTC. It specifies CASSLRTSGSPSEQFF.

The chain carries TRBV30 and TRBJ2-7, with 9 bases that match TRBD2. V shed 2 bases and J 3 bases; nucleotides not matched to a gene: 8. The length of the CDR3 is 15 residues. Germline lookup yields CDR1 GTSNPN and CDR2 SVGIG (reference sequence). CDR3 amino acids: CAWSYSGGGRYEQYF. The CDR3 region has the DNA TGTGCCTGGAGTTATAGCGGGGGAGGTCGCTACGAGCAGTACTTC.

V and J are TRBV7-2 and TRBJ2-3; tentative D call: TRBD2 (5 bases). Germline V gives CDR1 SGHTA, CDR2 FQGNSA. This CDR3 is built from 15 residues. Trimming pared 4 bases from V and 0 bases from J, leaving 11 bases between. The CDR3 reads CASSSPTTSTDTQYF. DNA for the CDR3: TGTGCCAGCAGCTCCCCGACTACCAGCACAGATACGCAGTATTTT. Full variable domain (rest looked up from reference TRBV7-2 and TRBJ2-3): GAGVSQSPSNKVTEKGKDVELRCDPISGHTALYWYRQSLGQGLEFLIYFQGNSAPDKSGLPSDRFSAERTGGSVSTLTIQRTQQEDSAVYLCASSSPTTSTDTQYFGPGTRLTVL.

The CDR3 nucleotides read TGTGCCTGGAGTGTTTCCCCCAGCGGGAGGGCGACAGATACGCAGTATTTT. This codes for CAWSVSPSGRATDTQYF. J is TRBJ2-3 and V is TRBV30, with TRBD2 matching 10 bases. The length of the CDR3 is 17 residues. The V gene end was trimmed by 0 bases and the J gene end by 3 bases; junction bases not matched to a gene: 9. Germline loops: CDR1 GTSNPN, CDR2 SVGIG (reference sequence). Supplemented by reference TRBV30 and TRBJ2-3, the full variable domain reads SQTIHQWPATLVQPVGSPLSLECTVEGTSNPNLYWYRQAAGRGLQLLFYSVGIGQISSEVPQNLSASRPQDRQFILSSKKLLLSDSGFYLCAWSVSPSGRATDTQYFGPGTRLTVL.

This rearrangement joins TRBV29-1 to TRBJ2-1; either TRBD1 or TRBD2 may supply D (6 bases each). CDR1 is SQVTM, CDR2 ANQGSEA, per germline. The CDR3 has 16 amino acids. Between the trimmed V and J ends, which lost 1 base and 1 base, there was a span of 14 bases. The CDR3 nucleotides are TGCAGCGTTGAAGGAGGGGGGACACGTTCCTACAATGAGCAGTTCTTC. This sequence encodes CSVEGGGTRSYNEQFF.

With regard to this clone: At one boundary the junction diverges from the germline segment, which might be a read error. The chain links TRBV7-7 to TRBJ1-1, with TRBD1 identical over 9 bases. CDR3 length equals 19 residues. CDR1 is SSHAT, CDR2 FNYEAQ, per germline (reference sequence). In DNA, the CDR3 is TGTGCTAGCAGCTGCCCCCGTGTCGAGACAGGGGGTCTGAACACTGAAGCTTTCTTT. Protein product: CASSCPRVETGGLNTEAFF.